One sample yielded the 16 T cell receptor beta chains listed below, sequenced in a study of graft-versus-host responses after intestinal transplantation. TCRdb's copy holds only in-frame clones and misses some; the assay was immunoSEQ multiplex PCR. The table has about 51,000 clones, around 89% seen once; the top ten hold 0.62%. No antigen has been identified for these receptors. Here the sequenced sample was unstimulated CD4+ T cells sorted from spleen or lymph node cells, taken before transplant. Receptors originate from a human donor who was the organ donor for an intestinal transplant.

The chain combines TRBV9 with TRBJ2-7; 8 bases are shared with TRBD2. J was trimmed by 7 bases and V by 2 bases; bases with no gene match: 14. Germline-derived CDR1 and CDR2 are SGDLS and YYNGEE. This CDR3 region has 16 residues. The CDR3 reads CASSVGVSGKKGEQYF. The CDR3 coding sequence is TGTGCCAGCAGCGTGGGAGTTAGCGGGAAAAAGGGTGAGCAGTACTTC.

The chain has TRBV6-1 and TRBJ1-1, with D perhaps matching TRBD1 (5 bases). The CDR3 runs to 19 residues. The V gene's germline CDR1 is MNHNS and CDR2 SASEGT. With 1 base removed from V and 3 bases from J, the gap between germline ends came to 24 bases. Written as DNA, the CDR3 is TGTGCCAGCAGTGAAGTCAATCTCAGAGAGTTTTTAGGGGACACTGAAGCTTTCTTT. Its translation: CASSEVNLREFLGDTEAFF.

The V gene is TRBV11-2, the J gene TRBJ1-1; perhaps TRBD1 as D (6 bases). The CDR3 runs to 11 residues. The V end was cut by 2 bases, the J end by 8 bases, with 6 bases between. The germline CDR1 and CDR2 sequences are SGHAT and FQNNGV. The CDR3 nucleotides read TGTGCCAGCAGCTTAAGGGGGGAAGCTTTCTTT. This translates into CASSLRGEAFF.

The CDR3 coding sequence is TGCGCCAGCAGCCACCCTTTATCCAGCGGCGGAGGAAGCACAGATACGCAGTATTTT. It is translated as CASSHPLSSGGGSTDTQYF. The chain combines TRBV5-1 with TRBJ2-3; maybe TRBD2 (5 bases). Germline V lookup: CDR1 SGHRS, CDR2 YFSETQ. With 4 bases removed from V and 0 bases from J, the gap between germline ends came to 24 bases. This CDR3 has 19 residues.

The chain links TRBV5-1 to TRBJ2-3, with 10 bases matching TRBD2. With 2 bases clipped from V and 4 bases from J, the junction kept 7 bases outside the gene matches. CDR1 is SGHRS and CDR2 is YFSETQ in the germline V gene. The CDR3 is 16 residues long. The CDR3 nucleotides read TGCGCCAGCAGCTTAGAGCGGGGGGGCATCGCAGATACGCAGTATTTT. Translation gives CASSLERGGIADTQYF.

The V gene is TRBV11-3, the J gene TRBJ1-2; D is perhaps TRBD1 (5 bases). CDR1 and CDR2 (germline): SGHNT, YENEEA. Trimming pared 5 bases from V and 7 bases from J, leaving 11 bases between. CDR3 length equals 12 residues. CDR3 amino acids: CASSQVQGGYTF. CDR3 nucleotide sequence: TGTGCCAGCAGCCAAGTCCAGGGTGGCTACACCTTC.

The chain couples TRBV5-5 to TRBJ1-5; D might be TRBD1 (6 bases). The CDR3 is 15 residues long. The germline V gene has CDR1 SGHKS and CDR2 YYEKEE (reference sequence). Trimming removed 4 bases at V and 2 bases at J, with 13 bases between. In DNA, the CDR3 is TGTGCCAGCAGCCCGGAGGGGGGGGGCAATCAGCCCCAGCATTTT. This codes for CASSPEGGGNQPQHF.

Regarding this clone: Relative to the germline gene, one junction end is altered; a read error may explain this. Different DNA sequences within this sample yield the same CDR3. The chain combines TRBV15 with TRBJ1-1; 8 nucleotides line up with TRBD1. CDR3 length: 15 amino acids. Germline V CDR1 and CDR2: LNHNV, YYDKDF (reference sequence). The CDR3 nucleotides read TGTGCCACCAGCAGAGACAGGGGGCTGAACACTGAGGCTTTCTTT. Protein product: CATSRDRGLNTEAFF.

In DNA, the CDR3 is TGCGCCCTGGGACTAGCGGGGGCCTACGAGCAGTACTTC. Its protein product is CALGLAGAYEQYF. This chain joins TRBV5-1 and TRBJ2-7; 14 bases match TRBD2. Trimming took 10 bases from V and 2 from J; bases not matched to a gene: 2. Looked up from germline, CDR1 is SGHRS and CDR2 is YFSETQ. This CDR3 has 13 residues.

For the CDR3, the DNA is TGTGCCAGCAGTCTAGGAGACATTCAGTACTTC. Translated: CASSLGDIQYF. The chain carries TRBV27 and TRBJ2-4, with D unclear. V dropped 5 bases and J dropped 8 bases, with 7 bases sitting between them. Germline V gene sequence: CDR1 MNHEY, CDR2 SMNVEV (reference sequence). The CDR3 runs to 11 residues.

The rearrangement joins TRBV7-8 to TRBJ1-2; the D gene is possibly TRBD1 (6 bases). Trimming cost V 2 bases and J 2 bases, with 9 bases left between them. Looked up from germline, CDR1 is SGHVS and CDR2 is FQNEAQ. The CDR3 has 14 amino acids. The CDR3, as DNA: TGTGCCAGCAGCTTATTAGGACAGAACTATGGCTACACCTTC. This gives the protein CASSLLGQNYGYTF.

This clone was detected a few times. The genes are TRBV2 and TRBJ2-5, with 7 bases that match TRBD2. Germline CDR1 is SNHLY and CDR2 is FYNNEI. The CDR3 has 13 amino acids. Losses at the gene ends were 5 bases for V and 5 bases for J; bases not matched to a gene: 5. CDR3 sequence reads: CASSRDGGETQYF. CDR3 in DNA: TGTGCCAGCAGTAGAGACGGGGGGGAGACCCAGTACTTC.

The chain links TRBV10-3 to TRBJ2-7, with a possible D match to TRBD1 (5 bases). Germline lookup yields CDR1 ENHRY and CDR2 SYGVKD. There are 14 residues in the CDR3. V was trimmed by 2 bases and J by 2 bases, leaving 10 bases between them. CDR3 region: CAISERGQAYEQYF. CDR3 nucleotide sequence: TGTGCCATCAGTGAGAGGGGCCAGGCCTACGAGCAGTACTTC.

This sequence joins TRBV7-8 and TRBJ1-1; no clear D gene. The CDR3 sequence is 13 residues long. Trimming left V 2 bases short and J 3 bases short, with 7 bases between. Germline CDR1 and CDR2: SGHVS and FQNEAQ. The CDR3 loop is CASSLIQDTEAFF. DNA for the CDR3: TGTGCCAGCAGCTTAATCCAGGACACTGAAGCTTTCTTT.

This sequence joins TRBV5-4 and TRBJ2-1; 8 bases agree with TRBD1. The CDR3 is made up of 15 amino acids. Germline CDR1 SGHNT, CDR2 YYREEE (reference sequence). V gave up 2 bases and J gave up 7 bases; unmatched junction bases: 8. In nucleotides, the CDR3 is TGTGCCAGCAGCTTTGGACAGGGAAATTGGAATGAGCAGTTCTTC. It codes for CASSFGQGNWNEQFF.

The CDR3 reads CSVGDSSGNTIYF. In nucleotides, the CDR3 is TGCAGCGTTGGGGACAGCTCTGGAAACACCATATATTTT. V and J are TRBV29-1 and TRBJ1-3; 7 bases are a match to TRBD1. Per the germline V gene, CDR1 is SQVTM and CDR2 is ANQGSEA. V dropped 4 bases and J dropped 0; count of bases not matched to a gene: 0. The CDR3 is made up of 13 amino acids.